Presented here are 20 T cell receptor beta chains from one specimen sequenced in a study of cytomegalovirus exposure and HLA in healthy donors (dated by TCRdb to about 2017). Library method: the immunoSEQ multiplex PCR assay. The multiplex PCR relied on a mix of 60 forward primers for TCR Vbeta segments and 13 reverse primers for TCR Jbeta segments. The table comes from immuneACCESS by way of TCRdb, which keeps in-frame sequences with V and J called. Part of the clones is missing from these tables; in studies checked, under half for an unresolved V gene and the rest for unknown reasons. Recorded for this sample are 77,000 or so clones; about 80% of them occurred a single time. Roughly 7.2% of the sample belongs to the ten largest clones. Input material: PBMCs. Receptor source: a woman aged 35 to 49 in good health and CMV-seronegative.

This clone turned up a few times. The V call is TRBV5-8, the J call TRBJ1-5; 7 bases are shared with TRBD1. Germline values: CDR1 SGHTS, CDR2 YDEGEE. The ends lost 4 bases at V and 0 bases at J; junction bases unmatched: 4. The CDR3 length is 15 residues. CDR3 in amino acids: CASSRGQVSNQPQHF. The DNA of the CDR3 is TGTGCCAGCAGCCGTGGACAGGTTAGCAATCAGCCCCAGCATTTT.

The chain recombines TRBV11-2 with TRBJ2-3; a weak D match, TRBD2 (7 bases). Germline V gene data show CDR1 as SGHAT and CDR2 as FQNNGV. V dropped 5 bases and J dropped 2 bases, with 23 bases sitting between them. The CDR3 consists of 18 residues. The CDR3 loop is CASSPRGGGAGLTDTQYF. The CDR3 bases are TGTGCCAGCAGCCCGAGGGGGGGTGGGGCGGGACTCACAGATACGCAGTATTTT.

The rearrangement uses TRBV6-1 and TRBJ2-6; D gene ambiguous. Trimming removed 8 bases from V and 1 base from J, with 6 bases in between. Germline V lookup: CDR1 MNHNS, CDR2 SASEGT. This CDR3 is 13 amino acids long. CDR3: CASRTSGANVLTF. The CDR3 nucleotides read TGTGCCAGCCGAACTTCTGGGGCCAACGTCCTGACTTTC.

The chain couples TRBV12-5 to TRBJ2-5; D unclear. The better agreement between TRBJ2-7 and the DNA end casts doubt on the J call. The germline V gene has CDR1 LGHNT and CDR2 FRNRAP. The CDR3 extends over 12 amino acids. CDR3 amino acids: CASGLVGSEQYF. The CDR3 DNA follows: TGTGCTAGTGGTTTGGTCGGGTCCGAGCAGTACTTC.

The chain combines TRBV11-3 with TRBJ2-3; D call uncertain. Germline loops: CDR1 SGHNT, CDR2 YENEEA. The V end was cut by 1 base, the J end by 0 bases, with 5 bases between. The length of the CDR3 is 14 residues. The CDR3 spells CASSLGRSTDTQYF. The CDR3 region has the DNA TGTGCCAGCAGCTTAGGCAGGAGCACAGATACGCAGTATTTT.

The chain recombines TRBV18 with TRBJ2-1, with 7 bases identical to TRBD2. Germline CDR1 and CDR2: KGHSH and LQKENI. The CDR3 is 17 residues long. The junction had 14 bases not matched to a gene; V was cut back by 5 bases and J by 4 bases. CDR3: CASSSGIRMAGYNEQFF. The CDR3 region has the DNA TGTGCCAGCTCAAGCGGGATCAGGATGGCGGGTTACAATGAGCAGTTCTTC.

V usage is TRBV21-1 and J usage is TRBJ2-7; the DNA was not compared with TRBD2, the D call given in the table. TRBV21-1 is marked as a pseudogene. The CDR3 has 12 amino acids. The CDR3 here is CASNWLAGMQYF. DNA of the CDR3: TGTGCCAGCAATTGGCTAGCGGGGATGCAGTACTTC.

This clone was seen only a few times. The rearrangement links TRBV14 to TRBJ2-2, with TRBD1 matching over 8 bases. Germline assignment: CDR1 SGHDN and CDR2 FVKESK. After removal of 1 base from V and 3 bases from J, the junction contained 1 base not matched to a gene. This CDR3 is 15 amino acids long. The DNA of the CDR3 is TGTGCCAGCAGCCAAGGGGACAGGCACACCGGGGAGCTGTTTTTT. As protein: CASSQGDRHTGELFF.

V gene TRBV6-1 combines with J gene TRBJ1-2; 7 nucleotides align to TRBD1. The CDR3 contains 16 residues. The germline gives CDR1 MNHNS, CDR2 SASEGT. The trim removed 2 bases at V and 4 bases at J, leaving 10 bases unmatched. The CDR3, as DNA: TGTGCCAGCAGTGAACGGCATGGGCAGGGGGTCTATGGCTACACCTTC. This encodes CASSERHGQGVYGYTF.

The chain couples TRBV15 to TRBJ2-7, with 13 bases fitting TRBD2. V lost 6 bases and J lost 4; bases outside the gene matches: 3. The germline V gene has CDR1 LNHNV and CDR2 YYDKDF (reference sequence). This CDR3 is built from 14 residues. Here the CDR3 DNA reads TGTGCCACCAGACTAGCGGGAGGGTCTTACGAGCAGTACTTC. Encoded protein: CATRLAGGSYEQYF.

CDR3 nucleotides: TGTGCCACTCGAGCGGGAGAGGGCTACGAGCAGTACTTC. Residues: CATRAGEGYEQYF. This chain links TRBV10-3 with TRBJ2-7; 8 bases match TRBD2. V lost 10 bases to trimming and J lost 3 bases; unmatched junction nucleotides: 8. The CDR3 totals 13 residues. Per germline, CDR1 ENHRY and CDR2 SYGVKD.

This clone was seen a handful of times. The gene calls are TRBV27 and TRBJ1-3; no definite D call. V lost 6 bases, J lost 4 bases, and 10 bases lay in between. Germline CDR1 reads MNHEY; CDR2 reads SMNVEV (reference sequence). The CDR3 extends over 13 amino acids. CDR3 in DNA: TGTGCCAGCAGGAGGGCGGGAGGAAACACCATATATTTT. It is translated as CASRRAGGNTIYF.

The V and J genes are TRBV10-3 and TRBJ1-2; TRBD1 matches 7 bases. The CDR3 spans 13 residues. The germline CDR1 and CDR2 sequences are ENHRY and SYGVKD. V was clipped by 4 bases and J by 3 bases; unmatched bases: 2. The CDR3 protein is CAISVGQDYGYTF. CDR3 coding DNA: TGTGCCATCAGTGTAGGACAGGACTATGGCTACACCTTC.

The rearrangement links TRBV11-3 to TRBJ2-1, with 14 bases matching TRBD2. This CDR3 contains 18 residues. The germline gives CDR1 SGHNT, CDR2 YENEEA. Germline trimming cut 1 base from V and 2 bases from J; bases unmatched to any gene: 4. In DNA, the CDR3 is TGTGCCAGCAGCTTAGGACTAGCGGGGGGGAGAACCTACAATGAGCAGTTCTTC. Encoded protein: CASSLGLAGGRTYNEQFF.

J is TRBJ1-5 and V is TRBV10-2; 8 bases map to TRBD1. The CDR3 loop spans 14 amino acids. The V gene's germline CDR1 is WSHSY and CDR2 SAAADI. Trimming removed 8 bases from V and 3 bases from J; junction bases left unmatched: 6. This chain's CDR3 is CASWTGSFNQPQHF. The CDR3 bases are TGCGCCAGCTGGACAGGGAGTTTCAATCAGCCCCAGCATTTT.

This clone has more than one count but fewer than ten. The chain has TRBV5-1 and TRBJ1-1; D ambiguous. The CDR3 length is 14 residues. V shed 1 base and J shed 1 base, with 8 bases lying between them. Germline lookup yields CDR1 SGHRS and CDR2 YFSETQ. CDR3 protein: CASSLFNRNTEAFF. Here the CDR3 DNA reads TGCGCCAGCAGCTTGTTTAACAGGAACACTGAAGCTTTCTTT.

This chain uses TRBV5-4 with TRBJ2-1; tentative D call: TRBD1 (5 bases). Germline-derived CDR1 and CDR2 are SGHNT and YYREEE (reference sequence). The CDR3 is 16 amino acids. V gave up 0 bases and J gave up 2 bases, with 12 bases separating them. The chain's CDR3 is CASSLARAPTYNEQFF. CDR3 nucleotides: TGTGCCAGCAGCTTGGCCAGGGCCCCCACCTACAATGAGCAGTTCTTC.

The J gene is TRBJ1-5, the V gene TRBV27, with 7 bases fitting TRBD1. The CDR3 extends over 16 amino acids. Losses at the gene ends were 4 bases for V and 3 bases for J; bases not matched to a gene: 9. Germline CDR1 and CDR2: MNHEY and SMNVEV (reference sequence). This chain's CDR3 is CASSSHLGQVNQPQHF. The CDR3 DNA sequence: TGTGCCAGCAGTTCTCACCTAGGACAGGTCAATCAGCCCCAGCATTTT.

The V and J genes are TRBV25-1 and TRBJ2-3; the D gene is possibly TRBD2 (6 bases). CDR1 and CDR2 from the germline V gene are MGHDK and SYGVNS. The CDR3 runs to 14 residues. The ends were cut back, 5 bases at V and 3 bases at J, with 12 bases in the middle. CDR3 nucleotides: TGTGCCAGCAGTAGACTAGGTGGGACAGATACGCAGTATTTT. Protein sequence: CASSRLGGTDTQYF.

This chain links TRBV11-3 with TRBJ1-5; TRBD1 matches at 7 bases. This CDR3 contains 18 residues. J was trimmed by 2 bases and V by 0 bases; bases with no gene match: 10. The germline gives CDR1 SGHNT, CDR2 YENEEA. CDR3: CASSLDYKGQQGNQPQHF. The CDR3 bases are TGTGCCAGCAGCTTAGACTATAAGGGACAGCAGGGCAATCAGCCCCAGCATTTT.